The 11 T cell receptor beta chains reported below all come from one sample, sequenced in a study of shared clonotypes between healthy human individuals. Method: immunoSEQ multiplex PCR; TCRdb's copy keeps in-frame clones and lacks some. This repertoire shows millions of clones, over 85% found once; its top ten account for 0.1% to 0.15%. The material sequenced was naive CD4+ T cells sorted from blood. Subset indicated: CD45RA+ positively selected. The receptors here all came from a man aged 18 to 30 in good health.

The genes are TRBV10-3 and TRBJ2-1, with D unresolved. The CDR3 has 12 amino acids. The V end lost 3 bases, the J end lost 7 bases, and 7 bases lay between the germline ends. Germline V gives CDR1 ENHRY, CDR2 SYGVKD. CDR3: CAISDIGNEQFF. The CDR3 DNA is TGTGCCATCAGTGATATCGGGAATGAGCAGTTCTTC.

The J gene is TRBJ2-5, the V gene TRBV6-6, with D perhaps matching TRBD1 (5 bases). CDR3 length: 12 amino acids. Germline loops: CDR1 MNHNY, CDR2 SVGAGI (reference sequence). V lost 6 bases and J lost 1, with 6 bases in between. CDR3 region: CASRQAQETQYF. The CDR3 nucleotides are TGTGCCAGCAGACAGGCCCAAGAGACCCAGTACTTC.

This chain joins TRBV30 and TRBJ2-1; no definite D call. Germline lookup yields CDR1 GTSNPN and CDR2 SVGIG (reference sequence). V was shortened by 4 bases and J by 4 bases, with 11 bases between the two germline ends. The CDR3 is made up of 13 amino acids. CDR3 bases: TGTGCCTGGACGTTTCGGGCGTACAATGAGCAGTTCTTC. It specifies CAWTFRAYNEQFF. The variable domain in full, completed from reference TRBV30 and TRBJ2-1, reads SQTIHQWPATLVQPVGSPLSLECTVEGTSNPNLYWYRQAAGRGLQLLFYSVGIGQISSEVPQNLSASRPQDRQFILSSKKLLLSDSGFYLCAWTFRAYNEQFFGPGTRLTVL.

About this clone itself: Other DNA sequences in this specimen translate into the identical CDR3. This chain links TRBV5-1 with TRBJ2-5; TRBD2 agrees at 15 bases. V was clipped by 4 bases and J by 2 bases; unmatched bases: 3. This CDR3 contains 16 residues. Germline V gene sequence: CDR1 SGHRS, CDR2 YFSETQ. CDR3 sequence: CASSIGLAGGQETQYF. The CDR3 DNA follows: TGCGCCAGCAGCATTGGACTAGCGGGGGGGCAAGAGACCCAGTACTTC.

The chain combines TRBV28 with TRBJ2-5; D is unclear. Per the germline V gene, CDR1 is MDHEN and CDR2 is SYDVKM. The V and J ends lost 2 bases and 5 bases respectively, with 12 bases between them. The CDR3 covers 14 residues. CDR3 amino acids: CASSLGTKGETQYF. As DNA, the CDR3 is TGTGCCAGCAGTTTAGGAACGAAAGGGGAGACCCAGTACTTC. Full variable domain (outside the CDR3, taken from reference TRBV28 and TRBJ2-5): DVKVTQSSRYLVKRTGEKVFLECVQDMDHENMFWYRQDPGLGLRLIYFSYDVKMKEKGDIPEGYSVSREKKERFSLILESASTNQTSMYLCASSLGTKGETQYFGPGTRLLVL.

The chain has TRBV6-6 and TRBJ1-5; perhaps TRBD1 as D (5 bases). The germline V and J ends were trimmed by 2 bases and 3 bases, with 14 bases remaining between them. The CDR3 spans 16 residues. Germline loops: CDR1 MNHNY, CDR2 SVGAGI (reference sequence). This CDR3 reads CASSYRAGRDNQPQHF. CDR3 DNA sequence: TGTGCCAGCAGTTACCGGGCCGGCAGGGACAATCAGCCCCAGCATTTT.

The chain recombines TRBV30 with TRBJ1-1; a possible D gene is TRBD1 (5 bases). Germline V gene data show CDR1 as GTSNPN and CDR2 as SVGIG (reference sequence). Trimming stripped 3 bases from V and 10 bases from J, with 15 bases between. The CDR3 runs 12 residues. The CDR3 DNA reads as TGTGCCTGGAGCGACTACAGGTTTTCAGCTTTCTTT. The encoded protein is CAWSDYRFSAFF.

This clone is a singleton in its sample. The chain has TRBV10-2 and TRBJ1-5, with a tentative D call TRBD1 (6 bases). The CDR3 is made up of 16 amino acids. V dropped 3 bases and J dropped 1 base, with 13 bases sitting between them. CDR1 is WSHSY and CDR2 is SAAADI in the germline V gene. CDR3 sequence reads: CASSDWRGQSNQPQHF. DNA of the CDR3: TGCGCCAGCAGTGATTGGAGGGGACAAAGCAATCAGCCCCAGCATTTT.

Comments on this clone: Other DNA variants within this sample encode the same CDR3. The chain combines TRBV11-3 with TRBJ1-3; 8 bases align to TRBD1. V was clipped by 5 bases and J by 0 bases; unmatched bases: 3. Per germline, CDR1 SGHNT and CDR2 YENEEA. This CDR3 comprises 15 residues. The CDR3 here is CASSPGTGSGNTIYF. The CDR3 DNA reads TGTGCCAGCAGCCCAGGGACAGGCTCTGGAAACACCATATATTTT. Looking up the rest from reference TRBV11-3 and TRBJ1-3 gives the full variable domain: EAGVVQSPRYKIIEKKQPVAFWCNPISGHNTLYWYLQNLGQGPELLIRYENEEAVDDSQLPKDRFSAERLKGVDSTLKIQPAELGDSAVYLCASSPGTGSGNTIYFGEGSWLTVV.

This clone was detected once. The rearrangement links TRBV7-9 to TRBJ2-1, with D tentatively TRBD1 (6 bases). Per the germline V gene, CDR1 is SEHNR and CDR2 is FQNEAQ (reference sequence). The CDR3 consists of 18 residues. The V end was cut by 1 base, the J end by 0 bases, with 16 bases between. The CDR3 DNA reads as TGTGCCAGCAGCTTAGTCCCACAGGGTAGGGGCTCCTACAATGAGCAGTTCTTC. This gives the protein CASSLVPQGRGSYNEQFF. Supplemented by reference TRBV7-9 and TRBJ2-1, the full variable domain reads DTGVSQNPRHKITKRGQNVTFRCDPISEHNRLYWYRQTLGQGPEFLTYFQNEAQLEKSRLLSDRFSAERPKGSFSTLEIQRTEQGDSAMYLCASSLVPQGRGSYNEQFFGPGTRLTVL.

The V gene is TRBV5-1, the J gene TRBJ2-1; 8 bases match TRBD1. CDR1 is SGHRS and CDR2 is YFSETQ in the germline V gene. This CDR3 is built from 13 residues. The junction had 6 bases not matched to a gene; V was cut back by 3 bases and J by 10 bases. The CDR3 protein is CASSSTGGSEQFF. For the CDR3, the DNA is TGCGCCAGCAGCTCAACAGGGGGTTCCGAGCAGTTCTTC.